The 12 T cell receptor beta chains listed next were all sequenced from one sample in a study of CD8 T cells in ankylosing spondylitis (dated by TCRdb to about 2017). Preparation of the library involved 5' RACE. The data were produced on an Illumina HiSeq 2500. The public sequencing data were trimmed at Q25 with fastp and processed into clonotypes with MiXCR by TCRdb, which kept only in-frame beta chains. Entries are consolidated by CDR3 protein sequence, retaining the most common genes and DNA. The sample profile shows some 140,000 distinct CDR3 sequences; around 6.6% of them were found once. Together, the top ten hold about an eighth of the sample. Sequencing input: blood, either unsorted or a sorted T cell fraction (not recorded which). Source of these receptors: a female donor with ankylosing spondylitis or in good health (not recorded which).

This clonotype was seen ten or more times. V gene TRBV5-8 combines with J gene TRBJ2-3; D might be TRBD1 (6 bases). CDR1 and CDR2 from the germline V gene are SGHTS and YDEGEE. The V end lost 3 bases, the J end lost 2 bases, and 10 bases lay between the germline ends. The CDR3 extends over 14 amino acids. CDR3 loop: CASSSGEDTDTQYF. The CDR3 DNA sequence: TGTGCCAGCAGCTCAGGGGAAGACACAGATACGCAGTATTTT.

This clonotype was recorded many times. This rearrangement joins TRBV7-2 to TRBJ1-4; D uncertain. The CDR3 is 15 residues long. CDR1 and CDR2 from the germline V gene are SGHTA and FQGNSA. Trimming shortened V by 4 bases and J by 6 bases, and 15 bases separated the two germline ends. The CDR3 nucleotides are TGTGCCAGCAGCTCAGCTCAAGATCTACATGAAAAACTGTTTTTT. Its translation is CASSSAQDLHEKLFF. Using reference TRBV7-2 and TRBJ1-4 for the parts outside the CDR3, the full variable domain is GAGVSQSPSNKVTEKGKDVELRCDPISGHTALYWYRQSLGQGLEFLIYFQGNSAPDKSGLPSDRFSAERTGGSVSTLTIQRTQQEDSAVYLCASSSAQDLHEKLFFGSGTQLSVL.

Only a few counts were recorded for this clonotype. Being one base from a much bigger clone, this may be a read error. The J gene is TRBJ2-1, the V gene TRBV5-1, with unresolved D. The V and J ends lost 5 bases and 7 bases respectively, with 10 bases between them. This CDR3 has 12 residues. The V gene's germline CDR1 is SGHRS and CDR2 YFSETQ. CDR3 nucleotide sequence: TGCGCCAGCAGTGAAGTTTTAAATGAGCAGTTCTTC. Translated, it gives CASSEVLNEQFF.

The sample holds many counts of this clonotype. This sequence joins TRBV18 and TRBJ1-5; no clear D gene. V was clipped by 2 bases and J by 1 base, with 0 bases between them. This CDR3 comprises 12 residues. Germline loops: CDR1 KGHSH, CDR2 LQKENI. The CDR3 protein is CASSPSNQPQHF. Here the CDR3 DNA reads TGTGCCAGCTCACCAAGCAATCAGCCCCAGCATTTT. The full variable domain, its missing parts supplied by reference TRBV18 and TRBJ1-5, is NAGVMQNPRHLVRRRGQEARLRCSPMKGHSHVYWYRQLPEEGLKFMVYLQKENIIDESGMPKERFSAEFPKEGPSILRIQQVVRGDSAAYFCASSPSNQPQHFGDGTRLSIL.

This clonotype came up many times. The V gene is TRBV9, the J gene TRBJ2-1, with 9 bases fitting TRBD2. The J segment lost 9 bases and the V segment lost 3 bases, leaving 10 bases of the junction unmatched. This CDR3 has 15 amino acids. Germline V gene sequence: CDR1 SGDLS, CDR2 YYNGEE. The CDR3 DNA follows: TGTGCCAGCAGCGAGGTAGCGGGGGAGGGCGTTGAGCAGTTCTTC. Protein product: CASSEVAGEGVEQFF.

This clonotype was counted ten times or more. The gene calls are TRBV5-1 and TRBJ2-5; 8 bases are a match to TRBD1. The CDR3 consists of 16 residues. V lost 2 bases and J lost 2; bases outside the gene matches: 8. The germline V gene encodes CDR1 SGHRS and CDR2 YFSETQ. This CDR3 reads CASSFDRGLLQETQYF. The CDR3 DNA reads TGCGCCAGCAGCTTTGACAGGGGTCTACTTCAAGAGACCCAGTACTTC.

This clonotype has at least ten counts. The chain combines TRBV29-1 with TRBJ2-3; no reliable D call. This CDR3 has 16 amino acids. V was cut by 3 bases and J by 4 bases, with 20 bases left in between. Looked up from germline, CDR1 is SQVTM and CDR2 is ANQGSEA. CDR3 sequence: CSVEAMLMPAPDTQYF. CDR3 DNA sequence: TGCAGCGTTGAGGCCATGTTGATGCCGGCTCCAGATACGCAGTATTTT.

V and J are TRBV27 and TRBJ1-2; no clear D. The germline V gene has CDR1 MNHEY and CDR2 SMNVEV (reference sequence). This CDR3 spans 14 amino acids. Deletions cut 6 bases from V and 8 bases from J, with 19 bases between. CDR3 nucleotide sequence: TGTGCCAGCAGCCTAAACTCTCACCGGGTGGGCTACACCTTC. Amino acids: CASSLNSHRVGYTF.

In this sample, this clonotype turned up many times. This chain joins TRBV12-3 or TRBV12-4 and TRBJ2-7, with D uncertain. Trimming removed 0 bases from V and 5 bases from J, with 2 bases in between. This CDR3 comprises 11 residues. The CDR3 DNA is TGTGCCAGCAGTTTAGCTGACGAGCAGTACTTC. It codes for CASSLADEQYF.

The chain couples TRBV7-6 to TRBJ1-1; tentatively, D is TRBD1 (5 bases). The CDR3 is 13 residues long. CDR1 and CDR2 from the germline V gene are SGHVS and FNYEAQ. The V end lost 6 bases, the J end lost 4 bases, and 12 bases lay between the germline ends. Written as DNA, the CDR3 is TGTGCCAGCAGACACCAGGGCGGCACTGAAGCTTTCTTT. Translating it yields CASRHQGGTEAFF.

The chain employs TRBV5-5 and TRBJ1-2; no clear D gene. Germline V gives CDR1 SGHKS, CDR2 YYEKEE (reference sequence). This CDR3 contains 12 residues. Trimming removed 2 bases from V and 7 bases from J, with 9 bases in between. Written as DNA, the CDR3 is TGTGCCAGCAGCTTTGAGGATCCTGGCTACACCTTC. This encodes CASSFEDPGYTF.

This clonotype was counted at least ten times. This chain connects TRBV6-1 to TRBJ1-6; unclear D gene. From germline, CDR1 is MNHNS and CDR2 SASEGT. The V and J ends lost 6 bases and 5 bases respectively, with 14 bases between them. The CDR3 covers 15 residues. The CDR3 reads CASRKPGPDNSPLHF. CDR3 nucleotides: TGTGCCAGCAGGAAACCGGGCCCCGATAATTCACCCCTCCACTTT.